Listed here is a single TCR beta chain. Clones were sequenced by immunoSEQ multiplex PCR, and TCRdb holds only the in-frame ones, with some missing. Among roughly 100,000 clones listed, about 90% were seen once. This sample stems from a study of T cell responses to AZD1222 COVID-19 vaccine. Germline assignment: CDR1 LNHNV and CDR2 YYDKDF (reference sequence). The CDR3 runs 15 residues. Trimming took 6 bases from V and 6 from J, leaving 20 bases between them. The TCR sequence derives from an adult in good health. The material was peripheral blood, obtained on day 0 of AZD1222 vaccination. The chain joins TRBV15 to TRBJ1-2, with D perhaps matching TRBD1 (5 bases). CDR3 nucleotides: TGTGCCACCAGTCAAATCCGTGGGGACGGAAATGGCTACACCTTC. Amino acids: CATSQIRGDGNGYTF.